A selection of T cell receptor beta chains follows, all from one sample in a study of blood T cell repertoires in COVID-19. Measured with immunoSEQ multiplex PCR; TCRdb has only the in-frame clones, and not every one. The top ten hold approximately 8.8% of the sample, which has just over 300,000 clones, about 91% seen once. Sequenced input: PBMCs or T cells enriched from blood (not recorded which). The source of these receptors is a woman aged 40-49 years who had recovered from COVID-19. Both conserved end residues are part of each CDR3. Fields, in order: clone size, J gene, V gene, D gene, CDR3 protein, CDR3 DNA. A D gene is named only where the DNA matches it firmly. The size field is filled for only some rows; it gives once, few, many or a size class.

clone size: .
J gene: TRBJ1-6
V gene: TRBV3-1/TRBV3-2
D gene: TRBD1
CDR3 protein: CASSHGQGESPLHF
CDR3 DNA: TGTGCCAGCAGCCACGGACAGGGAGAGTCACCCCTCCACTTT

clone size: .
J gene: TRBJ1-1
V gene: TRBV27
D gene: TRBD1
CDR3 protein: CASSRGQGYTEAFF
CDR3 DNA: TGTGCCAGCAGCCGCGGACAGGGGTACACTGAAGCTTTCTTT

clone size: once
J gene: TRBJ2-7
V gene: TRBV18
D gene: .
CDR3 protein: CASSSSYQTDEQYF
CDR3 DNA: TGTGCCAGCTCGAGTAGCTACCAAACCGACGAGCAGTACTTC

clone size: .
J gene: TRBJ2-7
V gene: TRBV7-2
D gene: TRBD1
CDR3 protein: CASSLGGQGLVEQYF
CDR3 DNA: TGTGCCAGCAGCTTAGGGGGACAGGGTCTTGTCGAGCAGTACTTC

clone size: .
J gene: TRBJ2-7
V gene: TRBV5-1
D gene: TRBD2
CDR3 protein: CASSLAPGLVEQYF
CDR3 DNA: TGCGCCAGCAGCTTGGCCCCGGGACTAGTCGAGCAGTACTTC

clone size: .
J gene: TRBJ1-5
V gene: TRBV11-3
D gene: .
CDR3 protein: CASSRLGPNQPQHF
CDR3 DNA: TGTGCCAGCAGCCGTTTGGGGCCTAATCAGCCCCAGCATTTT

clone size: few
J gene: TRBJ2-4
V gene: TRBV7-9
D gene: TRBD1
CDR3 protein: CASSLQGGAKNIQYF
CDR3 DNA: TGTGCCAGCAGCCTACAGGGGGGAGCCAAAAACATTCAGTACTTC

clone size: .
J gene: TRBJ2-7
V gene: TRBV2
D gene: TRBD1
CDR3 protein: CASSSGQGAYEQYF
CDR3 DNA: TGTGCCAGCAGCTCGGGACAGGGGGCATACGAGCAGTACTTC

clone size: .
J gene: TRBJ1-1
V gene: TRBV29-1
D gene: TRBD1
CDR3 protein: CSVGAGGGTEAFF
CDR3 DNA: TGCAGCGTTGGGGCAGGGGGAGGAACTGAAGCTTTCTTT

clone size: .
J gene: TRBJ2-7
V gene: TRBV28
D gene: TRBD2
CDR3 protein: CASSILLLTSGRSNEQYF
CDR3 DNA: TGTGCCAGCAGCATTCTGCTCCTGACTAGCGGGAGGTCTAACGAGCAGTACTTC

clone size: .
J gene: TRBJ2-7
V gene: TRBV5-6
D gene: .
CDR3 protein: CASSSVGQGTYEQYF
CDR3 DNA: TGTGCCAGCAGCTCCGTTGGCCAGGGTACCTACGAGCAGTACTTC

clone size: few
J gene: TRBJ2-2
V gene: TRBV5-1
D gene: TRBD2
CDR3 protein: CASSSLSGTGTGELFF
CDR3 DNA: TGCGCCAGCAGCTCCCTTAGCGGGACGGGCACCGGGGAGCTGTTTTTT

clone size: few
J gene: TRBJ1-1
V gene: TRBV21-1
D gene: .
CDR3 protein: CASSKAPGLNGNTEAFF
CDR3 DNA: TGTGCCAGCAGCAAAGCCCCGGGACTCAACGGGAACACTGAAGCTTTCTTT

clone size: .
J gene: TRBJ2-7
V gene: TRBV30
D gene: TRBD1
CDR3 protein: CACRDRDPEQYF
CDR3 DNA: TGTGCCTGCCGGGACAGGGATCCCGAGCAGTACTTC

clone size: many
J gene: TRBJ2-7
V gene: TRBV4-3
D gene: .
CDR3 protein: CASSQRDAARDEQYF
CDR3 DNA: TGCGCCAGCAGCCAGAGAGATGCGGCGAGGGACGAGCAGTACTTC

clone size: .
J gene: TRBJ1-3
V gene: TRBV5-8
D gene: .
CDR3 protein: CASSFGGEPGNTIYF
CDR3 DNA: TGTGCCAGCAGCTTTGGGGGCGAACCCGGAAACACCATATATTTT

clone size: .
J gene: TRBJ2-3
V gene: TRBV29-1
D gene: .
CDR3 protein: CSVEWGRQPQYF
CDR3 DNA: TGCAGCGTTGAATGGGGCCGGCAGCCGCAGTATTTT

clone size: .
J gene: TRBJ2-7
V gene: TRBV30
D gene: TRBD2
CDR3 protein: CAWSEEREAKQYF
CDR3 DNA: TGTGCCTGGAGTGAGGAGCGGGAGGCTAAGCAGTACTTC

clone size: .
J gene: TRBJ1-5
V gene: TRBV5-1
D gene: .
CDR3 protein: CASSLAVDQPQHF
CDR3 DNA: TGCGCCAGCAGCTTGGCGGTGGATCAGCCCCAGCATTTT

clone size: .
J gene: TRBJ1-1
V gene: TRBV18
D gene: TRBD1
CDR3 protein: CASSPSEGANTEAFF
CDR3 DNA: TGTGCCAGCTCACCGTCGGAGGGGGCGAACACTGAAGCTTTCTTT

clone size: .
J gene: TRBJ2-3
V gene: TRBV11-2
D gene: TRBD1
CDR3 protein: CASSFQGAVDTQYF
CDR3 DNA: TGTGCCAGCAGCTTTCAGGGGGCGGTTGATACGCAGTATTTT

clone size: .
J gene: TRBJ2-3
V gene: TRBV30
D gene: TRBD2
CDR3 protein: CASGRDTDTQYF
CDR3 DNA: TGTGCCTCCGGGAGGGACACAGATACGCAGTATTTT

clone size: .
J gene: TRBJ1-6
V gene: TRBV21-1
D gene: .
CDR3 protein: CASSKAEGHRSYNSPLHF
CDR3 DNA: TGTGCCAGCAGCAAAGCTGAGGGACACCGCTCCTATAATTCACCCCTCCACTTT

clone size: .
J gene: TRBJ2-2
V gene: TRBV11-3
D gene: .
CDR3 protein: CASSDRGTGELFF
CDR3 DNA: TGTGCCAGCAGCGACCGGGGCACCGGGGAGCTGTTTTTT

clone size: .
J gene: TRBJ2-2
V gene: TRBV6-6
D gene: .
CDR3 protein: CASSSGNTGELFF
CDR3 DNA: TGTGCCAGCAGTAGCGGGAACACCGGGGAGCTGTTTTTT

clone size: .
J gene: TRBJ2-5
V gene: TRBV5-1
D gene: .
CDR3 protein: CASSSQGRQETQYF
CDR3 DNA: TGCGCCAGCAGTTCACAGGGCCGCCAAGAGACCCAGTACTTC

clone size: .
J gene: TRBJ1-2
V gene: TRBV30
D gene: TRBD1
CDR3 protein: CAWRKTGRWYGYTF
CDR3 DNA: TGTGCCTGGAGGAAGACAGGGAGGTGGTATGGCTACACCTTC

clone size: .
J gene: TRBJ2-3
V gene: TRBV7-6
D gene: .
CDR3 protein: CASSIRGLGEGSTDTQYF
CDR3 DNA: TGTGCCAGCAGCATTAGAGGCCTAGGGGAAGGGAGCACAGATACGCAGTATTTT

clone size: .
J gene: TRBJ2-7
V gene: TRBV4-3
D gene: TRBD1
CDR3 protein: CASSQDLGQAPYEQYF
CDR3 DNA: TGCGCCAGCAGCCAAGATCTTGGACAGGCACCCTACGAGCAGTACTTC

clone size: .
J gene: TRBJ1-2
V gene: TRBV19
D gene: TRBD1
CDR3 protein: CASSLTGGGYGYTF
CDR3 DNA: TGTGCCAGTAGTTTAACAGGGGGCGGCTATGGCTACACCTTC

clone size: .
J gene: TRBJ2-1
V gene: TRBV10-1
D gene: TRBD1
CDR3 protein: CASSPGTENNEQFF
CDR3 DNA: TGCGCCAGCAGTCCCGGGACAGAGAACAATGAGCAGTTCTTC

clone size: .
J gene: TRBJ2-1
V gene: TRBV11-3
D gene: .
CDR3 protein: CASSSKVSSSYNEQFF
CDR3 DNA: TGTGCCAGCAGTTCAAAGGTTTCTAGCTCCTACAATGAGCAGTTCTTC